Sequencing of this T cell receptor beta chain was carried out in a study of beta chain features in type 1 diabetes (dated by TCRdb to the late 2010s). For context, the study as a whole: Mean age, gender distribution, total cell number and subset yield were not different between patients and healthy donors. Across all samples, roughly 110,000,000 sorted cells were examined, and cell number per subset correlated strongly with RNA yield. The study compared the TCRB repertoires of sorted circulating CD4+ T cell subsets in recently diagnosed type 1 diabetes patients with those in matched healthy donors. Naive and central memory subsets were obtained from all 28 donors, but regulatory and stem cell-like memory subsets were isolated from only 8 patients and roughly 8 healthy donors. General study outcomes and caveats: At VDJ recombination sites, patients with type 1 diabetes made fewer insertions and deleted more nucleotides, a pattern implying thymic rearrangement abnormalities. Because small numbers of individuals were included in the HLA sub-analyses, any influence of HLA type on TCRB rearrangement was left unresolved. Shorter templates might have been favored by PCR, but patient and control samples were amplified and corrected together, so both groups would have been affected equally by any skew. In all four CD4+ subsets, TCRB CDR3 length was moderately but significantly shorter in type 1 diabetes patients. Sequencing cDNA rather than genomic DNA could over-represent highly expressing activated cells, although activation and CD3 levels did not differ between groups. Naive, central memory and regulatory TCRB repertoires appeared more similar among patients than among healthy donors.

A single peripheral blood draw of around 120 mL on average was collected from each donor into heparinised tubes. Naive, central memory, regulatory and stem cell-like memory CD4+ T cells were sorted on a BD FACSAria II using a panel including CD45RO, CCR7, CD25, CD127, CD95 and CD27. All sorted populations exceeded 95% purity. PBMCs were isolated immediately by Lymphoprep density gradient centrifugation and stained directly without culture. So that batch effects would be minimized, each experiment stained and sorted samples in pairs, pairing one healthy donor with one patient. All of the isolated RNA was reverse transcribed with the High Capacity cDNA Reverse Transcription Kit, so expressed TCRB transcripts were sequenced. Naive, central memory and regulatory T cell samples underwent deep immunoSEQ sequencing, averaging about 3.57 million total reads per sample. Sorted cells were lysed in RLT buffer, and RNA was extracted using DNase-treated RNeasy Micro or Mini kits according to cell number. Each cell subset was processed separately to prevent cross-contamination, with patient and healthy donor samples processed together. Using the immunoSEQ multiplex PCR, TCRB sequences were amplified from cDNA into 87-bp fragments spanning the CDR3 region. Sequencing of the amplicons was performed on the Illumina HiSeq platform. The original pipeline was this. Synthetic template baselines were used to correct PCR bias computationally, reads within Hamming distance 2 were collapsed together, and singletons that could not be merged were discarded. By aligning reads against IMGT, V, D and J genes, CDR3 length, and insertions or deletions at six rearrangement sites were assigned. Within each subset, clonotype counts were normalized to sorted cell number, after which true diversity and Gini coefficients were computed with the tcR R package. The overlap coefficient, calculated on TCRB nucleotide sequences, was used to measure repertoire sharing. As a proxy for the pre-selection repertoire, out-of-frame TCRB sequences from naive cells were analyzed. This is the immuneACCESS table as TCRdb keeps it, with only in-frame sequences that have V and J called. A part of the clones is gone; compared with another copy, unresolved V genes explain less than half, and the rest is unexplained. Clonal size and the V and J genes are those of that table, whereas D and trimming came from the DNA. This sample has hundreds of thousands of clones in its table, and approximately 10% of those were observed once. In total, the top ten clones hold around 0.015% of the sample.

Clipping removes 5 bases from V and 3 bases from J, with 8 as the unmatched junction base count. Including the terminal cysteine and phenylalanine, the CDR3 comprises 14 residues. The sequence is cut down to CDR3 DNA, 42 bases in frame from base 1. As encoded in the germline V gene (reference sequence), CDR1 is GTSNPN while CDR2 is SVGIG. This clone was observed a few times. It lacks a known antigen. There are no base qualities to consult, and no much larger clone falls within one base. This receptor was obtained from a woman in her 30s in good health. Sequencing input: naive CD4+ T cells from blood. According to the study, the label for this sample's cell subset or site signals: true naive CD4+ T cells. The chain is encoded by TRBV30 joined to TRBJ2-3; 7 central bases correspond to TRBD1. CDR3 region: CAWVPAGGTDTQYF. The nucleotides are TGTGCCTGGGTACCGGCAGGGGGTACAGATACGCAGTATTTT.